This TCR beta chain was captured in a study of control samples from healthy donors and cancer patients. This CDR3 has 14 residues. In germline, CDR1 is SQVTM, CDR2 ANQGSEA. Trimming pared 7 bases from V and 4 bases from J, leaving 19 bases between. Sequencing was performed with immunoSEQ multiplex PCR; in TCRdb, only in-frame clones are kept and a portion is missing. The sample carries approximately 100,000 clones, approximately 86% recorded once. J is TRBJ2-5 and V is TRBV29-1; D possibly uses TRBD1 or TRBD2 (7 bases each). The TCR comes from a man aged 30 to 39 in good health. The sequenced sample was blood. The CDR3 bases are TGCAGCGCCTTTTCGGGGAGGGGGCGAGAGACCCAGTACTTC. It yields the protein CSAFSGRGRETQYF.